This is a list of T cell receptor beta chains from one sample in a study of blood T cells in healthy people across ages. TCRdb analysed the 5' RACE reads with MiXCR anew, one entry per CDR3 protein. The sample yields some 560,000 distinct CDR3 sequences, approximately 26% seen once. These data were also reused for a study on T cells of mothers and their children.

Sequenced sample: blood. All receptors come from a boy between 2 and 10 years old in good health. CDR3s include the opening cysteine and the closing phenylalanine or tryptophan. D genes are given only for firm matches. Some rows mark clone size as missing; the rest say once, few, many or name a class of expanded clone.

D gene,V gene,clone size,CDR3 length,J gene,CDR3 DNA,CDR3 protein
.,TRBV7-8,.,14,TRBJ2-2,TGTGCCAGCGCGGCGGCAGAAAACACCGGGGAGCTGTTTTTT,CASAAAENTGELFF
.,TRBV6-5,.,13,TRBJ1-1,TGTGCCAGCAGTCCGTTGGGGAACACTGAAGCTTTCTTT,CASSPLGNTEAFF
.,TRBV3-1,.,15,TRBJ2-7,TGTGCCAGCAGCCACAAGGGGGATGTTACCTACGAGCAGTACTTC,CASSHKGDVTYEQYF
.,TRBV7-2,few,15,TRBJ1-5,TGTGCCAGCAGCCCCGGTCTGGTTGGCAATCAGCCCCAGCATTTT,CASSPGLVGNQPQHF
.,TRBV11-2,.,15,TRBJ2-1,TGTGCCAGCAGAGAACCGGGACCGAACTACAATGAGCAGTTCTTC,CASREPGPNYNEQFF
.,TRBV20-1,few,14,TRBJ1-3,TGCAGTGCTAGAGGAGGTCACTCTGGAAACACCATATATTTT,CSARGGHSGNTIYF
TRBD2,TRBV3-1,.,16,TRBJ2-3,TGTGCCAGCAGCCAAGAGGGGCGACTAGCGGCAGATACGCAGTATTTT,CASSQEGRLAADTQYF
TRBD2,TRBV3-1,few,18,TRBJ2-6,TGTGCCAGCAGCCAAGTCATAGCGGGAGTCTCTGGGGCCAACGTCCTGACTTTC,CASSQVIAGVSGANVLTF
.,TRBV7-7,few,13,TRBJ1-3,TGTGCTAGCAGCCTGGACCGAGGGAACACCATATATTTT,CASSLDRGNTIYF
.,TRBV3-1,.,12,TRBJ2-5,TGTGCCACCCGCGGCGAGTTGGAGACCCAGTACTTC,CATRGELETQYF
TRBD1,TRBV3-1,.,14,TRBJ2-7,TGTGCCAGCAGCCGTCGGACAGGGCTGAACGAGCAGTACTTC,CASSRRTGLNEQYF
TRBD1,TRBV30,.,12,TRBJ1-2,TGTGCCAGGGACAGGGGAGGGTATGGCTACACCTTC,CARDRGGYGYTF
.,TRBV27,.,18,TRBJ1-1,TGTGCCAGCAGTCCTACCGGCAGTAGGGCCGGGAAGAACACTGAAGCTTTCTTT,CASSPTGSRAGKNTEAFF
TRBD1,TRBV7-9,few,15,TRBJ2-1,TGTGCCAGCAGCTTACCGGACAGGGCCTTGCATGAGCAGTTCTTC,CASSLPDRALHEQFF
TRBD2,TRBV10-3,few,13,TRBJ2-7,TGTGCCATTTCGACTAGCCTCTCCTACGAGCAGTACTTC,CAISTSLSYEQYF
.,TRBV7-2,.,13,TRBJ1-1,TGTGCCAGCAGCTTCTACAGGACCGCTGAAGCTTTCTTT,CASSFYRTAEAFF
.,TRBV6-5,.,17,TRBJ2-4,TGTGCCAGCAGTTACACAGGAGCGAACCTAGCCAAAAACATTCAGTACTTT,CASSYTGANLAKNIQYF
TRBD1,TRBV20-1,.,13,TRBJ2-5,TGCAGTGCTGGAGAAGGGGGCCGTGAGACCCAGTACTTC,CSAGEGGRETQYF
.,TRBV4-3,few,16,TRBJ2-2,TGCGCCAGCAGCCAGGACTCCGGACTGAACACCGGGGAGCTGTTTTTT,CASSQDSGLNTGELFF
.,TRBV7-6,.,13,TRBJ2-1,TGTGCCAGCAGCTTAGAGGAGTACAATGAGCAGTTCTTC,CASSLEEYNEQFF
.,TRBV21-1,few,14,TRBJ2-2,TGTGCCAGCAAAGGGGGACCGGACACCGGGGAGCTGTTTTTT,CASKGGPDTGELFF
.,TRBV20-1,few,14,TRBJ1-2,TGCAGTGCTTTTGACAGGCTTACTAACTATGGCTACACCTTC,CSAFDRLTNYGYTF
TRBD2,TRBV7-2,few,16,TRBJ2-5,TGTGCCAGCAGCTTAGGTGTGACAGCGGGGCAGGAGACCCAGTACTTC,CASSLGVTAGQETQYF
.,TRBV5-1,.,16,TRBJ2-3,TGCGCCAGCAGCCCCGCAGACAGCCCTAGCACAGATACGCAGTATTTT,CASSPADSPSTDTQYF
.,TRBV5-1,few,18,TRBJ2-6,TGCGCCAGCAGCTTGCCGGACAGCTCGGTCTCTGGGGCCAACGTCCTGACTTTC,CASSLPDSSVSGANVLTF
.,TRBV20-1,few,11,TRBJ2-5,TGCAGTGCTCCTGGGAGGGAGACCCAGTACTTC,CSAPGRETQYF
TRBD2,TRBV20-1,few,16,TRBJ2-7,TGCAGTGCTCTTCTTCTGACCGGGAGGGACCTTGGTGAGCAGTACTTC,CSALLLTGRDLGEQYF
.,TRBV29-1,few,15,TRBJ2-5,TGCAGCGTTGCACCTCCGTGGGGCACGAGGGAGACCCAGTACTTC,CSVAPPWGTRETQYF
TRBD2,TRBV6-4,few,15,TRBJ2-1,TGTGCCAGCAGTTCGACTAGCGGGAGTGAAAATGAGCAGTTCTTC,CASSSTSGSENEQFF
.,TRBV9,.,14,TRBJ2-5,TGTGCCAGCAGCGTCAGTGGGTCGCAAGAGACCCAGTACTTC,CASSVSGSQETQYF
.,TRBV29-1,few,10,TRBJ1-1,TGCAGCGTGGCGCTGGCGGAAGCTTTCTTT,CSVALAEAFF
.,TRBV7-2,.,14,TRBJ1-2,TGTGCCAGCAGCCGACTAGGGGGGAACTATGGCTACACCTTC,CASSRLGGNYGYTF
TRBD1,TRBV10-2,few,15,TRBJ2-2,TGCGCCAGCGGTGAGGGACAGGTGAACACCGGGGAGCTGTTTTTT,CASGEGQVNTGELFF
.,TRBV28,few,15,TRBJ2-2,TGTGCCAGCAGTCTCACAGGGCCCAATACCGGGGAGCTGTTTTTT,CASSLTGPNTGELFF
TRBD1,TRBV10-2,.,15,TRBJ1-5,TGCGCCAGCAGAGACACAGGGGGCGACAATCAGCCCCAGCATTTT,CASRDTGGDNQPQHF
TRBD1,TRBV7-9,few,14,TRBJ1-2,TGTGCCAGCAGCGCCCGACAGGGGGCGAGTGGCTACACCTTC,CASSARQGASGYTF
.,TRBV6-5,many,15,TRBJ2-7,TGTGCCAGCAGCCCGGGACTCATGCGGGGCTACGAGCAGTACTTC,CASSPGLMRGYEQYF
.,TRBV10-3,.,16,TRBJ1-1,TGTGCCATCTCGCCCGGAAGGGCAGAAGAGAACACTGAAGCTTTCTTT,CAISPGRAEENTEAFF
.,TRBV20-1,few,11,TRBJ2-5,TGCAGTGCTAGAGTCCTAGAGACCCAGTACTTC,CSARVLETQYF
.,TRBV6-6,.,16,TRBJ1-4,TGTGCCAGCAGTATCTGGACAGCTTCAACTAATGAAAAACTGTTTTTT,CASSIWTASTNEKLFF
.,TRBV27,.,13,TRBJ2-1,TGTGCCAGCAAGGACAGCCCCTACAATGAGCAGTTCTTC,CASKDSPYNEQFF
TRBD2,TRBV5-6,few,16,TRBJ2-7,TGTGCCAGCAGCTTCATAGGACTAGCGGGAACCTACGAGCAGTACTTC,CASSFIGLAGTYEQYF
TRBD2,TRBV6-6,few,16,TRBJ2-5,TGTGCCAGCAGACCTCTACTAGCGGGAGGGCCAGAGACCCAGTACTTC,CASRPLLAGGPETQYF
TRBD2,TRBV6-5,few,15,TRBJ2-5,TGTGCCAGCAGTAGGGTTAGCGGGAGAGGAGAGACCCAGTACTTC,CASSRVSGRGETQYF
.,TRBV18,.,16,TRBJ2-1,TGTGCCAGCTCACCACTAGCGGCGAGCTCCTACAATGAGCAGTTCTTC,CASSPLAASSYNEQFF
TRBD2,TRBV5-6,few,16,TRBJ2-1,TGTGCCAGCAGCTTGTTTGCTAGCGGGGGATACAATGAGCAGTTCTTC,CASSLFASGGYNEQFF
TRBD2,TRBV20-1,few,13,TRBJ2-5,TGCAGTGCTAGATCCGTCACCCGGGAGGCCCAGTACTTC,CSARSVTREAQYF
.,TRBV5-1,.,13,TRBJ2-7,TGCGCCAGCAAACGGGACATCTCCTACGAGCAGTACTTC,CASKRDISYEQYF
.,TRBV19,few,14,TRBJ2-7,TGTGCCAGTAGCCCGACCAGGGAACCCTACGAGCAGTACTTC,CASSPTREPYEQYF
TRBD1,TRBV5-1,few,15,TRBJ2-2,TGCGCCAGCAGCGACGGACAGGGGGCATCGGGGGAGCTGTTTTTT,CASSDGQGASGELFF
TRBD1,TRBV4-1,few,16,TRBJ1-2,TGCGCCAGCAGCCAAGAGTGCCGGGACAGGGGGAATGGCTACACCTTC,CASSQECRDRGNGYTF
TRBD2,TRBV10-3,.,14,TRBJ2-5,TGTGCCAGCACTAGCGGGGGCCTCCAAGAGACCCAGTACTTC,CASTSGGLQETQYF
.,TRBV29-1,.,13,TRBJ1-4,TGCAGCGTTGCGGACGGAAATAATGAAAAACTGTTTTTT,CSVADGNNEKLFF